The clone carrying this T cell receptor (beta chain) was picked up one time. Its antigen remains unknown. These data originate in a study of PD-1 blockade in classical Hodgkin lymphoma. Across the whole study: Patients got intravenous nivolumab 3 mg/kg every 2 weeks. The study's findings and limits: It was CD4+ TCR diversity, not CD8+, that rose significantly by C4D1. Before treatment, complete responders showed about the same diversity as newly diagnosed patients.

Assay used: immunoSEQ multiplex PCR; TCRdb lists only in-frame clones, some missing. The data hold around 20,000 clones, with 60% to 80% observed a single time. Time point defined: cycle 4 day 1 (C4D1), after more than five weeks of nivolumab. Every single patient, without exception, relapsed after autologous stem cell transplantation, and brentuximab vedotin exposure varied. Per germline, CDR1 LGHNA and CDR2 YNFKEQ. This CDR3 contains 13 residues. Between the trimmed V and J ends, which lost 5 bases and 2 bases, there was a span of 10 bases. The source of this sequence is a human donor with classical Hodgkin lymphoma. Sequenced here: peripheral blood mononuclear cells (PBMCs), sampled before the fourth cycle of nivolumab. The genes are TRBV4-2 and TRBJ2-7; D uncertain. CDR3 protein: CASSLYGAYEQYF. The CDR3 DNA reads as TGTGCCAGCAGCTTGTATGGCGCCTACGAGCAGTACTTC.